What follows are 20 T cell receptor beta chains derived from one specimen sequenced in a study of T-cell reconstitution after alpha-beta-depleted transplantation in children. The TCRbeta library incorporated unique molecular identifiers. TCRdb re-derived calls from the PCR reads in MiXCR, one entry per CDR3 protein. Counted here are fewer than 550,000 distinct CDR3 sequences, 11% occurring once; the ten biggest clones make up 14%. Material: PBMCs, mostly from graft donor cells, obtained 180 days after TCRalphabeta/CD19-depleted stem cell transplant. The receptors shown here come from a female patient between 2 and 15 years old who had a stem cell transplant for aplastic anemia, so the T cells may come from the graft donor.

The rearrangement uses TRBV25-1 and TRBJ2-3; D gene uncertain. The V end lost 3 bases, the J end lost 5 bases, and 6 bases lay between the germline ends. Germline loops: CDR1 MGHDK, CDR2 SYGVNS. This CDR3 has 12 amino acids. CDR3 coding DNA: TGTGCCAGCAGTGATTCCATAGATACGCAGTATTTT. Encoded protein: CASSDSIDTQYF.

This clonotype came up a few times. The chain links TRBV7-3 to TRBJ2-1; 10 bases line up with TRBD2. This CDR3 is 16 amino acids long. After removal of 0 bases from V and 4 bases from J, the junction contained 3 bases not matched to a gene. CDR1 and CDR2 (germline): SGHTA, FQGTGA. CDR3 nucleotides: TGTGCCAGCAGCTTAACCCTAGCGGGAGTTTACAATGAGCAGTTCTTC. It is translated as CASSLTLAGVYNEQFF.

This clonotype was observed a handful of times. The rearrangement links TRBV7-2 to TRBJ2-3, with 16 bases lining up with TRBD2. The CDR3 is made up of 20 amino acids. CDR1 is SGHTA, CDR2 FQGNSA, per germline. V lost 4 bases, J lost 2 bases, and 12 bases stayed unmatched. CDR3 in amino acids: CASSSDRGGLAGGITDTQYF. The CDR3 DNA reads TGTGCCAGCAGCTCGGACAGGGGGGGACTAGCGGGAGGGATCACAGATACGCAGTATTTT.

This clonotype was recorded many times. J is TRBJ2-1 and V is TRBV12-3 or TRBV12-4; D is possibly TRBD2 (5 bases). V lost 1 base and J 10 bases, leaving 11 bases between the germline ends. The CDR3 runs to 13 residues. CDR3 coding DNA: TGTGCCAGCAGTTTAGAATTGACGGGAGAGCAGTTCTTC. Its translation is CASSLELTGEQFF.

This sequence joins TRBV5-1 and TRBJ2-3; 16 bases agree with TRBD2. The junction had 12 bases not matched to a gene; V was cut back by 4 bases and J by 1 base. The germline gives CDR1 SGHRS, CDR2 YFSETQ. This CDR3 is built from 20 residues. The CDR3 region has the DNA TGCGCCAGCAGCGAACCGGGACTAGCGGGAGGGCCGTCTGGCACAGATACGCAGTATTTT. Translated, it gives CASSEPGLAGGPSGTDTQYF. Combining the CDR3 with reference TRBV5-1 and TRBJ2-3 gives the whole variable domain KAGVTQTPRYLIKTRGQQVTLSCSPISGHRSVSWYQQTPGQGLQFLFEYFSETQRNKGNFPGRFSGRQFSNSRSEMNVSTLELGDSALYLCASSEPGLAGGPSGTDTQYFGPGTRLTVL.

The chain recombines TRBV20-1 with TRBJ1-5, with D perhaps matching TRBD1 (5 bases). V was cut by 2 bases and J by 5 bases, with 13 bases left in between. The V gene's germline CDR1 is DFQATT and CDR2 SNEGSKA (reference sequence). The CDR3 totals 14 residues. The CDR3, as DNA: TGCAGTGCTAGAATTCCTCCGGGGGATCAGCCCCAGCATTTT. Protein sequence: CSARIPPGDQPQHF.

In the case of this clonotype: At one end, the junction sequence differs from germline, possibly due to a read error. The chain couples TRBV6-5 to TRBJ2-4; the match to TRBD1 covers 10 bases. Germline-derived CDR1 and CDR2 are MNHEY and SVGAGI. The CDR3 length is 16 residues. The CDR3 sequence is CASRYSWTGGPDIQYF. In DNA, the CDR3 is TGTGCCAGCAGGTACTCCTGGACAGGGGGTCCGGACATTCAGTACTTC.

The V gene is TRBV28, the J gene TRBJ1-4; D might be TRBD1 (5 bases). V gave up 4 bases and J gave up 8 bases, with 14 bases separating them. Germline V gives CDR1 MDHEN, CDR2 SYDVKM. The CDR3 spans 14 residues. The CDR3 DNA reads as TGTGCCAGCAGTTGGGGCAGGGAGGAGGAAAAACTGTTTTTT. Amino acid sequence: CASSWGREEEKLFF.

This clonotype has a handful of counts. The chain uses TRBV29-1 and TRBJ2-7, with 9 bases matching TRBD2. CDR1 SQVTM and CDR2 ANQGSEA come from the germline V gene. This CDR3 comprises 14 residues. Losses at the gene ends were 5 bases for V and 5 bases for J; bases not matched to a gene: 10. CDR3 DNA: TGCAGCGTTTCTAGCGGGGTAGGGAGTAACGAGCAGTACTTC. Amino acids: CSVSSGVGSNEQYF.

The rearrangement uses TRBV5-1 and TRBJ1-2, with 10 nucleotides matching TRBD1. Germline values: CDR1 SGHRS, CDR2 YFSETQ. This CDR3 is 19 amino acids long. With 0 bases clipped from V and 1 base from J, the junction kept 12 bases outside the gene matches. DNA for the CDR3: TGCGCCAGCAGCTTGGGTGACAGGGGGCTCGCCCTTCTTAACTATGGCTACACCTTC. This encodes CASSLGDRGLALLNYGYTF.

This clonotype has more than one count but fewer than ten. The genes are TRBV5-1 and TRBJ2-1, with D unresolved. The CDR3 has 13 residues. Germline lookup yields CDR1 SGHRS and CDR2 YFSETQ. Trimming took 4 bases from V and 9 from J, leaving 14 bases between them. CDR3 coding DNA: TGCGCCAGCAGCCCCTCAGTAAGAGGTGAGCAGTTCTTC. It codes for CASSPSVRGEQFF.

The chain recombines TRBV7-6 with TRBJ1-1, with D tentatively TRBD1 (5 bases). This CDR3 contains 12 residues. The germline V gene has CDR1 SGHVS and CDR2 FNYEAQ. Trimming left V 0 bases short and J 10 bases short, with 9 bases between. The CDR3: CASSLAVGRAFF. The CDR3 nucleotides are TGTGCCAGCAGCTTAGCGGTGGGACGAGCTTTCTTT. Filled out from reference TRBV7-6 and TRBJ1-1, the complete variable domain reads GAGVSQSPRYKVTKRGQDVALRCDPISGHVSLYWYRQALGQGPEFLTYFNYEAQQDKSGLPNDRFSAERPEGSISTLTIQRTEQRDSAMYRCASSLAVGRAFFGQGTRLTVV.

This clonotype has a handful of counts. The chain carries TRBV7-2 and TRBJ2-5; weak D call: TRBD2 (6 bases). Trimming stripped 3 bases from V and 5 bases from J, with 13 bases between. The CDR3 covers 14 residues. In germline, CDR1 is SGHTA, CDR2 FQGNSA. The CDR3 DNA follows: TGTGCCAGCAGCTTGAGGGGAAGCGGGGAGACCCAGTACTTC. It specifies CASSLRGSGETQYF. Looking up the rest from reference TRBV7-2 and TRBJ2-5 gives the full variable domain: GAGVSQSPSNKVTEKGKDVELRCDPISGHTALYWYRQSLGQGLEFLIYFQGNSAPDKSGLPSDRFSAERTGGSVSTLTIQRTQQEDSAVYLCASSLRGSGETQYFGPGTRLLVL.

This chain links TRBV5-1 with TRBJ2-7; 8 bases match TRBD1. The CDR3 is made up of 15 amino acids. The ends lost 0 bases at V and 2 bases at J; junction bases unmatched: 4. CDR1 is SGHRS, CDR2 YFSETQ, per germline. The CDR3 nucleotides are TGCGCCAGCAGCTTGGAAGGACAGGGACCCTACGAGCAGTACGTC. The encoded protein is CASSLEGQGPYEQYV.

This clonotype was observed a handful of times. The chain links TRBV29-1 to TRBJ2-1; D tentatively fits TRBD1 or TRBD2 (5 bases each). CDR3 length: 15 residues. Germline CDR1 reads SQVTM; CDR2 reads ANQGSEA. V lost 8 bases and J 1 base, leaving 18 bases between the germline ends. In nucleotides, the CDR3 is TGCAGCTACCGAGGGGCTACGGGATCCTACAATGAGCAGTTCTTC. Translation gives CSYRGATGSYNEQFF.

Only a few counts were recorded for this clonotype. The chain employs TRBV11-2 and TRBJ2-4; 11 bases align to TRBD2. The length of the CDR3 is 19 residues. Germline V gives CDR1 SGHAT, CDR2 FQNNGV. The V and J ends lost 4 bases and 0 bases, in that order; junction bases with no gene match: 11. The CDR3 nucleotides read TGTGCCAGCAGCTCCTTTGGGTTAGCGGGAGGGCTAGCCAAAAACATTCAGTACTTC. This translates into CASSSFGLAGGLAKNIQYF.

The chain recombines TRBV29-1 with TRBJ1-3; D remains ambiguous. This CDR3 spans 12 amino acids. Trimming removed 7 bases at V and 8 bases at J, with 15 bases between. Germline V gene sequence: CDR1 SQVTM, CDR2 ANQGSEA. The CDR3 DNA sequence: TGCAGCGGTCTTCCGCGGGTGGACACCATATATTTT. Translated, it gives CSGLPRVDTIYF.

This clonotype was seen a few times. The chain links TRBV12-3 or TRBV12-4 to TRBJ1-5; D not certain. Trimming took 2 bases from V and 3 from J, leaving 5 bases between them. This CDR3 is 13 amino acids long. CDR3 sequence reads: CASSLRVNQPQHF. For the CDR3, the DNA is TGTGCCAGCAGTTTAAGAGTCAATCAGCCCCAGCATTTT.

This clonotype has only a few counts. The chain links TRBV5-1 to TRBJ2-1; D perhaps matches TRBD2 (6 bases). Germline V CDR1 and CDR2: SGHRS, YFSETQ. The CDR3 has 14 amino acids. V lost 4 bases, J lost 7 bases, and 15 bases lay in between. The CDR3: CASSLSGPGNEQFF. The CDR3 DNA reads TGCGCCAGCAGCCTCAGCGGGCCTGGGAATGAGCAGTTCTTC.

This clonotype has just a few counts. CDR3 protein: CASRLSSSGYSVGELFF. CDR3 sequence (DNA): TGTGCCAGCAGGTTGAGTTCGAGCGGATATAGTGTCGGGGAGCTGTTTTTT. The chain has TRBV12-3 or TRBV12-4 and TRBJ2-2, with D perhaps TRBD2 (5 bases). The CDR3 sequence is 17 residues long. Between the trimmed V and J ends, which lost 6 bases and 7 bases, there was a span of 24 bases.